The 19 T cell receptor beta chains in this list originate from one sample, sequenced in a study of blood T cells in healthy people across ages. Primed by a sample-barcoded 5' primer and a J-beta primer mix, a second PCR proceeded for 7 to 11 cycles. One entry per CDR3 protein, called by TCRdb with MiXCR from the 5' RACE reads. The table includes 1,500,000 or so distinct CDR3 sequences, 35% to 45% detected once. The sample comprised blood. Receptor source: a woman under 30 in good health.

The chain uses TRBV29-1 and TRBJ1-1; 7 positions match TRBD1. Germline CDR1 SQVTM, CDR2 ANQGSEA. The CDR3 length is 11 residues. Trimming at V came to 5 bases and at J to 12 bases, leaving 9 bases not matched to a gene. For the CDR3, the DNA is TGCAGCGTTTCACTTTGGACAGGATCTTTCTTT. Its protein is CSVSLWTGSFF.

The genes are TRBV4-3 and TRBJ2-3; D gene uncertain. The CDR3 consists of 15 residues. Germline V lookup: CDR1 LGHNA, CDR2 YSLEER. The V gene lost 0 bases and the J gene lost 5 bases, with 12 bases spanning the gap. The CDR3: CASSQERLERDTQYF. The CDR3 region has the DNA TGCGCCAGCAGCCAAGAGAGGCTAGAGCGAGATACGCAGTATTTT.

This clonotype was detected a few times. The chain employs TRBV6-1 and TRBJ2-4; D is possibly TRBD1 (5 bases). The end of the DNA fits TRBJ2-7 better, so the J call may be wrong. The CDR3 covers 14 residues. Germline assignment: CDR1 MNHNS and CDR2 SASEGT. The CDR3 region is CASQPDILSYEQYF. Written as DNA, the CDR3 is TGTGCCAGCCAGCCGGACATCCTCTCCTACGAGCAGTACTTC.

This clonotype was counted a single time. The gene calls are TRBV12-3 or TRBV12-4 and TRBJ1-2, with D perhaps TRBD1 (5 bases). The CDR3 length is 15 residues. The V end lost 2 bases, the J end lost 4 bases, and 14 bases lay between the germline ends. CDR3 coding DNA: TGTGCCAGCAGTTTATCTTACAGGAGGGGCTATGGCTACACCTTC. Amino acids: CASSLSYRRGYGYTF.

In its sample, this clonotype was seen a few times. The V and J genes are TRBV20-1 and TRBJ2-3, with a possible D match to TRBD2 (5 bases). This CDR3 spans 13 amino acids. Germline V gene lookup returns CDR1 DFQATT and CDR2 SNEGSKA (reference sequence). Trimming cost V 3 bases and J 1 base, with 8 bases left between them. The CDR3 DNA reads TGCAGTGCTAGCGTCGGGGGCACAGATACGCAGTATTTT. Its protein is CSASVGGTDTQYF.

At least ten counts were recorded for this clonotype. Here the CDR3 reads CASSQGTRGYGYTF. The CDR3 DNA is TGCGCCAGCAGCCAGGGGACAAGGGGTTATGGCTACACCTTC. This sequence joins TRBV4-3 and TRBJ1-2; possible D gene TRBD1, 6 bases. The ends were cut back, 3 bases at V and 5 bases at J, with 13 bases in the middle. The CDR3 runs to 14 residues. Germline assignment: CDR1 LGHNA and CDR2 YSLEER.

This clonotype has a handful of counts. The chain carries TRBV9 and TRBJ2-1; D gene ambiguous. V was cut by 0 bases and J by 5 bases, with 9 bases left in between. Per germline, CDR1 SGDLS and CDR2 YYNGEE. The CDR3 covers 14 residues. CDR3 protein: CASSVATANNEQFF. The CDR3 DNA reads TGTGCCAGCAGCGTAGCCACAGCCAACAATGAGCAGTTCTTC.

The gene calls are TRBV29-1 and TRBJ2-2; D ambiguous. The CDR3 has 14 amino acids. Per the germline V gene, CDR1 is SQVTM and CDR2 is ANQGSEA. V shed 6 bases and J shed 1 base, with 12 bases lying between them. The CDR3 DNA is TGCAGCGTCCTCCTTCGACAGAACACCGGGGAGCTGTTTTTT. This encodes CSVLLRQNTGELFF.

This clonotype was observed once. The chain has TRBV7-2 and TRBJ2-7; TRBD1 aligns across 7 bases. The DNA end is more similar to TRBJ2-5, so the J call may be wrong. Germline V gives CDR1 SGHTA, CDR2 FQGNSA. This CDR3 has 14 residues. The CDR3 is CASSPTGSEETQYF. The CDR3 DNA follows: TGTGCCAGCAGCCCGACAGGGTCGGAAGAGACCCAGTACTTC.

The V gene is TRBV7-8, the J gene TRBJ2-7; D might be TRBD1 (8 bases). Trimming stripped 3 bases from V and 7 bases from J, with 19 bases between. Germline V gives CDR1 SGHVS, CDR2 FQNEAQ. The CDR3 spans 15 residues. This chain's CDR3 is CASSFTGGAYNEQYF. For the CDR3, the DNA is TGTGCCAGCAGCTTTACAGGGGGGGCCTACAATGAGCAGTACTTC.

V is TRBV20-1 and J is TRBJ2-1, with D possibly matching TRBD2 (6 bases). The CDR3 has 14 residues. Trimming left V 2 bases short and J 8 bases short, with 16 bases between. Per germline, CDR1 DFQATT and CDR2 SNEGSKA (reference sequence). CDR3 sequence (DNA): TGCAGTGCTAGACAGCGGGCTCTGATGCATGAGCAGTTCTTC. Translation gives CSARQRALMHEQFF.

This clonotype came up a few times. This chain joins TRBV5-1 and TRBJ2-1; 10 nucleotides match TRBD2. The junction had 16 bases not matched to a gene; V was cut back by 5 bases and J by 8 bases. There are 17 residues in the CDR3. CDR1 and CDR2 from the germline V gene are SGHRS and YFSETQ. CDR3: CASRIRSGGAYLHEQFF. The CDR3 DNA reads TGCGCCAGCAGAATTAGAAGCGGGGGGGCCTATCTCCATGAGCAGTTCTTC.

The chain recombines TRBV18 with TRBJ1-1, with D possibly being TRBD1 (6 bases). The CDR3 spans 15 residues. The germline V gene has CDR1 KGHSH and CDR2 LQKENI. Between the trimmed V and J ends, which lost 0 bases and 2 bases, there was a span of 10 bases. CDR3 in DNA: TGTGCCAGCTCACCACCGACAGGAGGAAACACTGAAGCTTTCTTT. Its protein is CASSPPTGGNTEAFF.

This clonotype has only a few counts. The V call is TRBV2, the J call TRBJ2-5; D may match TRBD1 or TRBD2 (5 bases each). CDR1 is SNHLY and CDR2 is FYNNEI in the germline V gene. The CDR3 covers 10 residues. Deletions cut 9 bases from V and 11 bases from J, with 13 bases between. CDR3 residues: CASKQGEQYF. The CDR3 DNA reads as TGTGCCAGTAAACAAGGGGAGCAGTACTTC.

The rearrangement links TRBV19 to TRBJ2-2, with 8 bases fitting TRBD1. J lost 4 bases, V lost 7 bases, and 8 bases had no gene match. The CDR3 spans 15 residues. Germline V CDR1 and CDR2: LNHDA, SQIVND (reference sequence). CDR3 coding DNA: TGTGCCAGTACCACACAGGGGGTTGCCACCGGGGAGCTGTTTTTT. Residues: CASTTQGVATGELFF.

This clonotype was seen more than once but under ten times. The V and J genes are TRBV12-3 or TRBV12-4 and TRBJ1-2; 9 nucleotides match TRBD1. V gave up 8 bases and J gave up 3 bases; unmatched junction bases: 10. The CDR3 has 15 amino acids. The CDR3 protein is CASRMGTGRHYGYTF. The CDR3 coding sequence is TGTGCCAGCCGGATGGGGACAGGGCGACACTATGGCTACACCTTC.

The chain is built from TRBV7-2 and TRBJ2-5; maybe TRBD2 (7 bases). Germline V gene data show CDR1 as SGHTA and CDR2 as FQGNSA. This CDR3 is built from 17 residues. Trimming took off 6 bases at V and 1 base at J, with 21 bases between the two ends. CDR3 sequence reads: CASSRLGAGATQETQYF. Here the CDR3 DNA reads TGTGCCAGCAGTCGTCTTGGGGCGGGGGCCACCCAAGAGACCCAGTACTTC.

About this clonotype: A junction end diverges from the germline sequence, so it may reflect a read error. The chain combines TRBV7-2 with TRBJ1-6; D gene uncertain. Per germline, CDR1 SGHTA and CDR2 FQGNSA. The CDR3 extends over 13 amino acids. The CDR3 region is CASSLRMNSPPHF. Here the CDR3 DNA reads TGTGCCAGCAGCCTCCGTATGAATTCACCCCCCCACTTT.

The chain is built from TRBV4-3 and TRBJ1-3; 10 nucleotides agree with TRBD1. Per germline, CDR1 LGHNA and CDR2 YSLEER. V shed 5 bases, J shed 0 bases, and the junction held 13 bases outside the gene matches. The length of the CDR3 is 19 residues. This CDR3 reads CASSNRDRGPESSGNTIYF. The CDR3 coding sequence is TGCGCCAGCAGCAACCGGGACAGGGGTCCGGAAAGCTCTGGAAACACCATATATTTT.